The 20 T cell receptor beta chains in this list originate from one sample, sequenced in a study of spatial heterogeneity in lung cancer. Study results and limitations: Higher tumor mutation counts went along with higher counts of expanded intratumoral alpha and beta TCRs.

Each CDR3 protein gets one entry after TCRdb re-called the 5' RACE reads with MiXCR. The table lists some 8,300 distinct CDR3 sequences, less than 6% of them singletons. These receptors lack a known antigen. The time point: sample taken at primary tumor resection. The source was lung tumor tissue, collected at surgery. The receptors stem from a female donor with early-stage non-small cell lung cancer.

This clonotype is judged medium-sized. This chain uses TRBV10-1 with TRBJ2-2; TRBD2 matches 9 bases. Germline V gene data show CDR1 as WNHNN and CDR2 as SYGVQD (reference sequence). V lost 8 bases to trimming and J lost 4 bases; unmatched junction nucleotides: 8. There are 15 residues in the CDR3. The CDR3 DNA follows: TGCGCCAGCGGATTTAGCGGGAGTAGCACCGGGGAGCTGTTTTTT. It codes for CASGFSGSSTGELFF.

This clonotype rates as medium-sized. The rearrangement uses TRBV4-1 and TRBJ1-3, with D possibly matching TRBD1 (5 bases). The V gene's germline CDR1 is MGHRA and CDR2 YSYEKL. The CDR3 covers 16 residues. The ends were cut back, 3 bases at V and 8 bases at J, with 20 bases in the middle. The CDR3 sequence is CASSQQPGRAGDTIYF. In DNA form, the CDR3 reads TGCGCCAGCAGCCAGCAACCGGGACGTGCTGGTGACACCATATATTTT.

The J gene is TRBJ2-6, the V gene TRBV28, with no clear D. The CDR3 spans 16 residues. The V end was cut by 7 bases, the J end by 0 bases, with 13 bases between. Germline values: CDR1 MDHEN, CDR2 SYDVKM. CDR3 in amino acids: CASTPGRPSGANVLTF. As DNA, the CDR3 is TGTGCCAGCACCCCAGGACGGCCCTCTGGGGCCAACGTCCTGACTTTC.

This clonotype was found many times. V is TRBV20-1 and J is TRBJ2-3; the D gene could be TRBD1 or TRBD2 (5 bases each). The CDR3 spans 13 residues. Germline V CDR1 and CDR2: DFQATT, SNEGSKA (reference sequence). V lost 6 bases to trimming and J lost 2 bases, with 12 bases between them. The CDR3, as DNA: TGCAGTGCCGGGACCGCCCACACAGATACGCAGTATTTT. It yields the protein CSAGTAHTDTQYF.

At least ten counts were recorded for this clonotype. The chain is built from TRBV12-3 or TRBV12-4 and TRBJ2-2, with 8 bases identical to TRBD1. The CDR3 length is 14 residues. Unmatched junction bases numbered 5, after V lost 6 bases and J lost 5 bases. CDR3 region: CASRVTGVTGELFF. CDR3 sequence (DNA): TGTGCCAGCAGGGTGACAGGGGTAACCGGGGAGCTGTTTTTT.

The chain uses TRBV19 and TRBJ2-2, with 9 bases that match TRBD1. Germline V CDR1 and CDR2: LNHDA, SQIVND (reference sequence). V trimming: 10 bases; J trimming: 8 bases; junction bases outside the gene matches: 14. The CDR3 contains 15 residues. In DNA form, the CDR3 reads TGTGCCACCCATCTAAACCGGGACAGGGCTGGGGAGCTGTTTTTT. It yields the protein CATHLNRDRAGELFF.

This clonotype has at least ten counts. The rearrangement uses TRBV19 and TRBJ2-6, with no clear D. CDR1 is LNHDA, CDR2 SQIVND, per germline (reference sequence). The CDR3 loop spans 15 amino acids. V was trimmed by 5 bases and J by 2 bases, leaving 10 bases between them. This CDR3 is CASSSQDAGANVLTF. The CDR3 coding sequence is TGTGCCAGTAGTTCCCAGGATGCTGGGGCCAACGTCCTGACTTTC.

This clonotype has a count of ten or more. The chain combines TRBV12-3 or TRBV12-4 with TRBJ1-3, with 7 bases matching TRBD1. The V gene end was trimmed by 6 bases and the J gene end by 0 bases; junction bases not matched to a gene: 8. The CDR3 covers 16 residues. This chain's CDR3 is CASSPGQENSGNTIYF. CDR3 sequence (DNA): TGTGCCAGCAGCCCAGGACAGGAGAACTCTGGAAACACCATATATTTT.

As concerns this clonotype: Given a much more abundant clone one base away, this may be a read error. The chain employs TRBV9 and TRBJ1-2; a possible D gene is TRBD1 (6 bases). Per the germline V gene, CDR1 is SGDLS and CDR2 is YYNGEE. The CDR3 is 13 amino acids. The CDR3: CASSLSSGDGYNF. In DNA form, the CDR3 reads TGTGCCAGCAGCCTGAGTTCAGGGGACGGCTACAACTTC.

Within the sample, this clonotype is medium-sized (0.01 to 0.1%). The chain combines TRBV11-3 with TRBJ2-3; 9 bases map to TRBD2. The CDR3 is made up of 16 amino acids. V gave up 5 bases and J gave up 2 bases; unmatched junction bases: 8. Germline V gene data show CDR1 as SGHNT and CDR2 as YENEEA. As DNA, the CDR3 is TGTGCCAGCAGCGGTGGGACTAGCTCCCACACAGATACGCAGTATTTT. It translates to CASSGGTSSHTDTQYF.

This clonotype was detected ten times or more. The chain has TRBV27 and TRBJ2-3; D uncertain. CDR1 is MNHEY and CDR2 is SMNVEV in the germline V gene (reference sequence). V shed 2 bases and J shed 2 bases, with 5 bases lying between them. The CDR3 runs 13 residues. The CDR3 region has the DNA TGTGCCAGCAGTTTAAGGTACACAGATACGCAGTATTTT. It yields the protein CASSLRYTDTQYF.

This clonotype was detected many times. This chain joins TRBV6-1 and TRBJ1-5; tentative D call: TRBD1 (5 bases). CDR3 length: 13 residues. Germline CDR1 is MNHNS and CDR2 is SASEGT. Trimming left V 2 bases short and J 7 bases short, with 9 bases between. CDR3 bases: TGTGCCAGCAGTGAAAGAGGGGAACAGCCCCAGCATTTT. Amino acid sequence: CASSERGEQPQHF.

This clonotype was detected ten times or more. The chain uses TRBV6-1 and TRBJ1-5; perhaps TRBD1 as D (5 bases). CDR3 length equals 13 residues. Germline V gives CDR1 MNHNS, CDR2 SASEGT. V was cut by 0 bases and J by 8 bases, with 8 bases left in between. The CDR3, as DNA: TGTGCCAGCAGTGAAGCCCAGGGAGAGCCCCAGCATTTT. This translates into CASSEAQGEPQHF.

This clonotype came up many times. The genes are TRBV25-1 and TRBJ1-1; D unresolved. The CDR3 covers 13 residues. V was clipped by 7 bases and J by 6 bases, with 15 bases between them. Germline lookup yields CDR1 MGHDK and CDR2 SYGVNS. In nucleotides, the CDR3 is TGTGCCAGCAATCACCCCGGCGAGGCTGAAGCTTTCTTT. Its protein is CASNHPGEAEAFF.

This clonotype has a count of ten or more. V gene TRBV28 combines with J gene TRBJ1-5; 9 bases align to TRBD1. The CDR3 extends over 14 amino acids. CDR1 is MDHEN, CDR2 SYDVKM, per germline. J was trimmed by 4 bases and V by 7 bases; bases with no gene match: 5. CDR3 in amino acids: CASTWTGANQPQHF. CDR3 DNA: TGTGCCAGCACCTGGACAGGGGCAAATCAGCCCCAGCATTTT.

This clonotype appeared many times. This rearrangement joins TRBV27 to TRBJ2-5; D is unresolved. The CDR3 sequence is 12 residues long. Trimming pared 10 bases from V and 0 bases from J, leaving 9 bases between. CDR1 and CDR2 from the germline V gene are MNHEY and SMNVEV (reference sequence). The CDR3 DNA is TGTGCCATACTACCGGACCAAGAGACCCAGTACTTC. This codes for CAILPDQETQYF.

By share, this clonotype counts as medium-sized. The V call is TRBV5-6, the J call TRBJ1-4, with 10 bases identical to TRBD1. Germline V gene sequence: CDR1 SGHDT, CDR2 YYEEEE. CDR3 length: 20 residues. V was pared by 3 bases and J by 6 bases, with 20 bases of the junction left unmatched. In nucleotides, the CDR3 is TGTGCCAGCAGCTACCTTTATTCCCGGGACAGGGGTACTTCTTATGAAAAACTGTTTTTT. Translation gives CASSYLYSRDRGTSYEKLFF.

This clonotype occurred many times. The gene calls are TRBV6-5 and TRBJ1-5, with D unresolved. Germline V gives CDR1 MNHEY, CDR2 SVGAGI. V was trimmed by 5 bases and J by 0 bases, leaving 8 bases between them. This CDR3 spans 14 amino acids. This chain's CDR3 is CASSLEYSNQPQHF. In nucleotides, the CDR3 is TGTGCCAGCAGTCTGGAGTATAGCAATCAGCCCCAGCATTTT.

The chain employs TRBV14 and TRBJ2-3; TRBD2 matches 7 bases. CDR3 length: 16 residues. In germline, CDR1 is SGHDN, CDR2 FVKESK. J was trimmed by 2 bases and V by 0 bases; bases with no gene match: 5. The CDR3 DNA is TGTGCCAGCAGCCAAGACCTTAGCGGGTACACAGATACGCAGTATTTT. It translates to CASSQDLSGYTDTQYF.

In its sample, this clonotype was seen many times. This sequence joins TRBV2 and TRBJ2-6; no definite D call. Germline V gene lookup returns CDR1 SNHLY and CDR2 FYNNEI. Trimming removed 6 bases from V and 0 bases from J, with 12 bases in between. There are 16 residues in the CDR3. As DNA, the CDR3 is TGTGCCAGCAGGGACGGCTTAGGCTCTGGGGCCAACGTCCTGACTTTC. Translated: CASRDGLGSGANVLTF.